The 3 T cell receptor beta chains in this list originate from one sample, sequenced in a study of cytomegalovirus exposure and HLA in healthy donors. PCR was performed using 60 Vbeta and 13 Jbeta primers. Sequenced by immunoSEQ multiplex PCR; TCRdb stores in-frame clones only, minus some. The table lists 110,000 to 150,000 clones, roughly 70% of them singletons. Sequenced input: PBMCs. These TCRs come from a man aged 55 to 70 in good health and CMV-seronegative.

This chain connects TRBV29-1 to TRBJ1-1; the match to TRBD1 covers 8 bases. V gave up 6 bases and J gave up 0 bases; unmatched junction bases: 9. The CDR3 sequence is 15 residues long. Per germline, CDR1 SQVTM and CDR2 ANQGSEA. CDR3 region: CSVVTGALMNTEAFF. CDR3 nucleotide sequence: TGCAGCGTGGTGACAGGGGCGCTCATGAACACTGAAGCTTTCTTT. Supplemented by reference TRBV29-1 and TRBJ1-1, the full variable domain reads SAVISQKPSRDICQRGTSLTIQCQVDSQVTMMFWYRQQPGQSLTLIATANQGSEATYESGFVIDKFPISRPNLTFSTLTVSNMSPEDSSIYLCSVVTGALMNTEAFFGQGTRLTVV.

The rearrangement joins TRBV7-9 to TRBJ2-7; D not certain. The V and J ends lost 1 base and 2 bases respectively, with 6 bases between them. The CDR3 runs 13 residues. Germline CDR1 and CDR2: SEHNR and FQNEAQ (reference sequence). This CDR3 is CASSLDRPYEQYF. The DNA of the CDR3 is TGTGCCAGCAGCTTAGACAGACCCTACGAGCAGTACTTC.

This chain links TRBV9 with TRBJ2-2; D is ambiguous. Per germline, CDR1 SGDLS and CDR2 YYNGEE. This CDR3 region has 14 residues. Trimming stripped 2 bases from V and 1 base from J, with 6 bases between. Here the CDR3 DNA reads TGTGCCAGCAGCGTCTTTAAGAACACCGGGGAGCTGTTTTTT. As protein: CASSVFKNTGELFF.